The source of this TCR beta chain is a study of Graves' ophthalmopathy and Graves' hyperthyroidism. Scientists amplified the TCR beta CDR3 regions from RNA transcripts. HTBI primers served in a first-round RT-PCR, which a second-round multiplex PCR followed. TCRdb fed the multiplex PCR reads into MiXCR, producing one record per CDR3 protein. The table has approximately 500,000 distinct CDR3 sequences, roughly an eighth seen once. The V end was cut by 6 bases, the J end by 7 bases, with 18 bases between. Germline V gives CDR1 LNHDA, CDR2 SQIVND (reference sequence). The CDR3 spans 15 residues. This sequence originates from a woman aged 30 to 39 with Graves' ophthalmopathy. The specimen was blood. The chain links TRBV19 to TRBJ2-2; D remains unclear. This CDR3 is CASRLTPRGLGELFF. Here the CDR3 DNA reads TGTGCCAGTAGACTAACACCGAGAGGCCTCGGGGAGCTGTTTTTT.